This TCR beta chain was captured by sequencing in a study of blood T cells in healthy people across ages. The study, taken as a whole, reports: Changes seen in expanded clonotypes were possibly confounded by donor CMV status left unknown.

Germline V lookup: CDR1 SGHAT, CDR2 FQNNGV. The CDR3 has 13 residues. A remark on this clonotype: What it binds is unknown.

It was with a sample-barcoded 5' primer and a J-beta primer mix that a second PCR of roughly 6 to 12 cycles was run. Every single cDNA molecule received a tag from a template-switch adaptor with 12 random nucleotides. TCRdb analysed the 5' RACE reads with MiXCR anew, one entry per CDR3 protein. In the table there are 1.5 million to 2 million distinct CDR3 sequences, 49% of which are singletons. This chain uses TRBV11-2 with TRBJ2-4; D is perhaps TRBD2 (7 bases). The assigned J gene may be wrong: the sequence end matches TRBJ2-7 better. The origin of this receptor is a woman aged 40 to 50 in good health. Material for sequencing was blood. The CDR3 bases are TGTGCCAGCAGCTGGGGGGGGCGAAACGAGCAGTACTTC. This codes for CASSWGGRNEQYF.